The rows below give T cell receptor beta chains drawn from one sample of a study of OX40 agonist ivuxolimab in advanced cancers. Produced via immunoSEQ multiplex PCR; TCRdb's table is partial and in-frame only. The table has tens of thousands of clones, 75% to 90% seen once; the top ten hold under 3%. Sample: CD4+ or CD8+ T cells sorted from blood, taken in a trial of the OX40 agonist ivuxolimab. The receptors originated from an adult with an advanced solid tumor such as melanoma, head and neck, liver or kidney cancer. Both conserved end residues are part of each CDR3. Fields, in order: clone size, D gene, J gene, V gene, CDR3 protein, CDR3 DNA. A D gene is named only where the DNA matches it firmly. Size is stated for part of the rows, as once, few or many counts, or as a class when the clone is expanded.

>-|-|TRBJ1-1|TRBV7-9
CASSPLAENTEAFF
TGTGCCAGCAGCCCTCTGGCAGAGAACACTGAAGCTTTCTTT
>-|-|TRBJ2-7|TRBV30
CAWSGTYNYEQYF
TGTGCCTGGAGTGGGACTTATAACTACGAGCAGTACTTC
>-|TRBD1|TRBJ1-2|TRBV6-1
CASQTGGYGYTF
TGTGCCAGCCAGACAGGGGGCTATGGCTACACCTTC
>-|-|TRBJ1-2|TRBV19
CASAGDYGYTF
TGTGCCAGCGCAGGGGACTATGGCTACACCTTC
>-|TRBD2|TRBJ2-1|TRBV18
CASSLGTSGVTYNEQFF
TGTGCCAGCTCACTAGGGACTAGCGGTGTCACCTACAATGAGCAGTTCTTC
>-|-|TRBJ1-1|TRBV27
CASSANQGGGTEAFF
TGTGCCAGCAGCGCGAACCAAGGCGGGGGCACTGAAGCTTTCTTT
>-|-|TRBJ1-3|TRBV19
CASRQDSGNTIYF
TGTGCCAGTAGACAGGACTCTGGAAACACCATATATTTT
>once|-|TRBJ2-7|TRBV19
CASSIGQGYEQYF
TGTGCCAGTAGTATTGGTCAGGGGTACGAGCAGTACTTC
>-|-|TRBJ2-7|TRBV2
CASAALYEQYF
TGTGCCAGCGCAGCGCTCTACGAGCAGTACTTC
>-|-|TRBJ2-4|TRBV19
CASSMAQGAKNIQYF
TGTGCCAGTAGTATGGCGCAGGGAGCCAAAAACATTCAGTACTTC
>-|TRBD2|TRBJ2-3|TRBV19
CASSTLAGGPDTQYF
TGTGCCAGTAGTACCCTAGCGGGGGGGCCCGATACGCAGTATTTT